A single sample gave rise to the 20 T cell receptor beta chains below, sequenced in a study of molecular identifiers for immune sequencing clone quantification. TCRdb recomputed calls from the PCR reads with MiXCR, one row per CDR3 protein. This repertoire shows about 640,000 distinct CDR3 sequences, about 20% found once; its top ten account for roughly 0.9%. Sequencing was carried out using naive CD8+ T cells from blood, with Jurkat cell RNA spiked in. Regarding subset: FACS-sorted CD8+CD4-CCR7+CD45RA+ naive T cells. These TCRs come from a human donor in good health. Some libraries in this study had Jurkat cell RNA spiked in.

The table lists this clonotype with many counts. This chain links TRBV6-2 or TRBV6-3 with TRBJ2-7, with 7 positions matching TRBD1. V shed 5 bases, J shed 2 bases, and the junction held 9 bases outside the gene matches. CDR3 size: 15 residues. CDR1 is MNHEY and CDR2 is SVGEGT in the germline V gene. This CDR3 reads CASSLPYRGPYEQYF. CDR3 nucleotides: TGTGCCAGCAGTCTCCCGTACAGGGGACCCTACGAGCAGTACTTC.

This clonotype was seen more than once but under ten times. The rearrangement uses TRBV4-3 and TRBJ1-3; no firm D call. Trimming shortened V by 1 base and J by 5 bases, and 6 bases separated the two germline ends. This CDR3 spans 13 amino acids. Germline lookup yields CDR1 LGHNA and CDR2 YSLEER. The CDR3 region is CASSQGARNTIYF. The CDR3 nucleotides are TGCGCCAGCAGCCAAGGGGCCAGAAACACCATATATTTT.

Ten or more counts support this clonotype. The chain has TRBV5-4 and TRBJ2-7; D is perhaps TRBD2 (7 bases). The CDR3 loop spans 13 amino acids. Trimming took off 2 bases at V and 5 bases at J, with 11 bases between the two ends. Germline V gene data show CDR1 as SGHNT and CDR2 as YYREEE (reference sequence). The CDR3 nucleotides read TGTGCCAGCAGCTTCGGGGGGCCCAACGAGCAGTACTTC. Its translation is CASSFGGPNEQYF.

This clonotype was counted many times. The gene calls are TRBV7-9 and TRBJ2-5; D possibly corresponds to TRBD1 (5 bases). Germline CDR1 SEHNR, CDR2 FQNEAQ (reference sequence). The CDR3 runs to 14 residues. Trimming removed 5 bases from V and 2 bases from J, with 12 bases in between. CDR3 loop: CASSTSGSQETQYF. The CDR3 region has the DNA TGTGCCAGCAGCACGTCAGGGTCTCAAGAGACCCAGTACTTC.

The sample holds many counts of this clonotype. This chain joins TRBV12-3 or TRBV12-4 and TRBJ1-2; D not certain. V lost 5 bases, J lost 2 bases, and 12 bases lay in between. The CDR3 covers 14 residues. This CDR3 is CASSPVTPNYGYTF. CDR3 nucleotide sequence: TGTGCCAGCAGTCCCGTGACCCCCAACTATGGCTACACCTTC.

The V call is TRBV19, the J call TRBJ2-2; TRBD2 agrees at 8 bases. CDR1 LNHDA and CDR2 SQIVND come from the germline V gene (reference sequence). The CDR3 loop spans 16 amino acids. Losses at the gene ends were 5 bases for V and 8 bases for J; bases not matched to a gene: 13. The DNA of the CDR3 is TGTGCCAGTAGTCTTGTTGCGGGAGGTCCCGTTGGGGAGCTGTTTTTT. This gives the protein CASSLVAGGPVGELFF.

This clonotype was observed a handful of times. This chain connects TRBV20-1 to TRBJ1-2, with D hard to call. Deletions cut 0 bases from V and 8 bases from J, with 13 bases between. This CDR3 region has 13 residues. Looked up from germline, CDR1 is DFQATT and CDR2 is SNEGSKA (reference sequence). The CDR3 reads CSARDMDVTGYTF. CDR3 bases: TGCAGTGCTAGAGATATGGACGTCACCGGCTACACCTTC.

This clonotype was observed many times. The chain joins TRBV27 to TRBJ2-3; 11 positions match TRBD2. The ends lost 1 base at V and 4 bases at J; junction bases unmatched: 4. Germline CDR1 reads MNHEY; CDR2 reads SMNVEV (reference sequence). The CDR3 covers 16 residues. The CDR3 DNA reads TGTGCCAGCAGTTTATTGGGGACTAGCGGCCCAGATACGCAGTATTTT. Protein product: CASSLLGTSGPDTQYF.

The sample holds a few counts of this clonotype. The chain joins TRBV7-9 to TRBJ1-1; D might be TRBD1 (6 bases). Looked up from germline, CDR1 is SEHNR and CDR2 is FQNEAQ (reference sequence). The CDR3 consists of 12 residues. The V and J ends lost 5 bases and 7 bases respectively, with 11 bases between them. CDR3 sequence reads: CASSLGTFEAFF. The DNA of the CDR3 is TGTGCCAGCAGCCTCGGGACATTTGAAGCTTTCTTT.

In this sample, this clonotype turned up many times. The chain's CDR3 is CAWSVLVGETYYGYTF. The CDR3 bases are TGTGCCTGGAGTGTACTTGTAGGGGAGACTTACTATGGCTACACCTTC. The gene calls are TRBV30 and TRBJ1-2, with D perhaps TRBD1 (5 bases). Trimming pared 0 bases from V and 3 bases from J, leaving 17 bases between. The germline gives CDR1 GTSNPN, CDR2 SVGIG (reference sequence). The CDR3 runs 16 residues.

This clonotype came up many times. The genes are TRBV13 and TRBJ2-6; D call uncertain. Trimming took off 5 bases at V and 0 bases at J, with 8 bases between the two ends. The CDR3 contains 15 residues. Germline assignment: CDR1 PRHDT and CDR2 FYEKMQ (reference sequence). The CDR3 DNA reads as TGTGCCAGCAGCACCCGAAGCTCTGGGGCCAACGTCCTGACTTTC. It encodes CASSTRSSGANVLTF. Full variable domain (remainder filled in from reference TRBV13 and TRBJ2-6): AAGVIQSPRHLIKEKRETATLKCYPIPRHDTVYWYQQGPGQDPQFLISFYEKMQSDKGSIPDRFSAQQFSDYHSELNMSSLELGDSALYFCASSTRSSGANVLTFGAGSRLTVL.

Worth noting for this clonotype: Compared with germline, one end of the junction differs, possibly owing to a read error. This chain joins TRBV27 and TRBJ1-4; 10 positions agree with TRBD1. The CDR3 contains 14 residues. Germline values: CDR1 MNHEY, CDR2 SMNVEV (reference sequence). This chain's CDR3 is CAGSYGTGVEKLFF. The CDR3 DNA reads TGTGCCGGCAGTTATGGGACAGGGGTGGAAAAACTGTTTTTT.

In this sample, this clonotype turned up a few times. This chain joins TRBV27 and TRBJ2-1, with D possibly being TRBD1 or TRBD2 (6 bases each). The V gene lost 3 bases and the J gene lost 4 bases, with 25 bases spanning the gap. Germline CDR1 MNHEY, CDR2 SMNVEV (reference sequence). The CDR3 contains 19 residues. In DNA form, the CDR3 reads TGTGCCAGCAGTTTGGCCCCCCGGGTGGGGGGCGGACGATACAATGAGCAGTTCTTC. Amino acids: CASSLAPRVGGGRYNEQFF.

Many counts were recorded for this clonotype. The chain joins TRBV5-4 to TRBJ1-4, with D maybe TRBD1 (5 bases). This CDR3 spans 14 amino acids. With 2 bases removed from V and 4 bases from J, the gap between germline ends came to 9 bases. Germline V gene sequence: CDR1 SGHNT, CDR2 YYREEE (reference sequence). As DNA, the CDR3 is TGTGCCAGCAGCTTTCGCGGGGGTAATGAAAAACTGTTTTTT. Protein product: CASSFRGGNEKLFF.

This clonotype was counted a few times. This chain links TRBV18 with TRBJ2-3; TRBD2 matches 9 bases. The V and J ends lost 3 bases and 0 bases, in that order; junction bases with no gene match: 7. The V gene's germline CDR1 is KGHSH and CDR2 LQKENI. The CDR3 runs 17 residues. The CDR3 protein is CASSPYRTSGSTDTQYF. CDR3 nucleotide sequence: TGTGCCAGCTCACCCTACCGAACTAGCGGGAGCACAGATACGCAGTATTTT.

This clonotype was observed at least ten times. The CDR3 is CSASPTGEILTEAFF. In DNA, the CDR3 is TGCAGTGCTAGCCCGACAGGGGAAATTTTAACTGAAGCTTTCTTT. This rearrangement joins TRBV20-1 to TRBJ1-1, with 8 bases lining up with TRBD1. This CDR3 contains 15 residues. Trimming at V came to 3 bases and at J to 5 bases, leaving 11 bases not matched to a gene. The germline V gene has CDR1 DFQATT and CDR2 SNEGSKA (reference sequence).

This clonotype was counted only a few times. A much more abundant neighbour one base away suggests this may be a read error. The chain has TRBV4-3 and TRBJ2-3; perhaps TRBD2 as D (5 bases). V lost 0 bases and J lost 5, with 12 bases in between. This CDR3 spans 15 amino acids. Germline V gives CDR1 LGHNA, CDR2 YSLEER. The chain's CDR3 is CASSQDSEIIDTQYF. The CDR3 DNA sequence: TGCGCCAGCAGCCAAGATAGCGAGATCATAGATACGCAGTATTTT.

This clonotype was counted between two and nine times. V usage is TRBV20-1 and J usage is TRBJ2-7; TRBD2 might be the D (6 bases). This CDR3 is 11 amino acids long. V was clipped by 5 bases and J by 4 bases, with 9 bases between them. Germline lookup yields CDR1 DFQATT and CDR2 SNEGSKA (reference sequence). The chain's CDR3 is CSAEDYYEQYF. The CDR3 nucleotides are TGCAGTGCTGAGGACTATTACGAGCAGTACTTC.

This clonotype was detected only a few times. The CDR3 DNA reads as TGTGCCAGCAGATCCGGGGACAGCTATATGGAGCAGTACTTC. This gives the protein CASRSGDSYMEQYF. The rearrangement joins TRBV12-3 or TRBV12-4 to TRBJ2-7; 7 positions match TRBD1. The CDR3 is 14 amino acids. The ends lost 6 bases at V and 7 bases at J; junction bases unmatched: 12.

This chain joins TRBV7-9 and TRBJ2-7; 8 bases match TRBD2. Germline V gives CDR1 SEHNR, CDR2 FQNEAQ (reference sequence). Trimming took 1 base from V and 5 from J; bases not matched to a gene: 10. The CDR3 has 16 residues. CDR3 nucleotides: TGTGCCAGCAGCTTAGATGCGGCGGGAGGAGGCGACGAGCAGTACTTC. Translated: CASSLDAAGGGDEQYF.